The present entry profiles one TCR beta chain with its context. Its antigen is unidentified. Profiling relied on immunoSEQ multiplex PCR, and the TCRdb table lists in-frame clones only, not all of them. In the table there are roughly 75,000 clones, 75% to 95% of which are singletons. This entry belongs to a study of graft-versus-host responses after intestinal transplantation. Study-level background: All recipients were transplanted with multivisceral, liver-intestinal, or isolated intestinal grafts. Following induction with anti-thymocyte globulin, all recipients were given tacrolimus and steroids for around three years. The study's findings and limits: Detected in recipient marrow were GvH clones, some of which were first observed in ileum or blood. Peak GvH clone levels in circulation were associated with early post-transplant HvG declines.

This CDR3 has 18 amino acids. The TCR originated in a human donor who received an intestinal transplant. This sequence joins TRBV21-1 and TRBJ1-1; the table's D call, TRBD1, has no DNA check behind it. TRBV21-1 is recorded as a pseudogene. Sequences were derived from unstimulated CD4+ T cells sorted from spleen or lymph node cells, sampled before intestinal transplant. CDR3 in amino acids: CASSNLPLGPPTNTEAFF. CDR3 nucleotide sequence: TGTGCCAGCAGCAACCTACCGTTGGGGCCCCCAACGAACACTGAAGCTTTCTTT.